The 13 T cell receptor beta chains below come from one sample, sequenced in a study of cytomegalovirus exposure and HLA in healthy donors (dated by TCRdb to the late 2010s). To prepare the library, the immunoSEQ multiplex PCR assay was applied. The multiplex PCR relied on a mix of 60 forward primers for TCR Vbeta segments and 13 reverse primers for TCR Jbeta segments. Entries here come from immuneACCESS through TCRdb and include only in-frame sequences with V and J called. Some clones fail to appear in such tables; in the studies checked, an unresolved V gene covers under half of the shortfall, and the cause of the remainder is unknown. In this sample the table shows 140,000 to 150,000 clones, roughly four fifths of which occur a single time. About 7% of the sample is taken by the ten largest. Sequencing was done on a sample of PBMCs. The receptors derive from a man aged 25-45 years in good health and CMV-seronegative.

In its sample, this clone was seen a few times. This chain links TRBV6-1 with TRBJ1-1, with 9 bases matching TRBD1. This CDR3 spans 14 amino acids. J lost 5 bases, V lost 6 bases, and 7 bases had no gene match. Germline-derived CDR1 and CDR2 are MNHNS and SASEGT. The CDR3 loop is CASRVQGAGTEAFF. CDR3 DNA sequence: TGTGCCAGCAGGGTACAGGGGGCAGGGACTGAAGCTTTCTTT.

The rearrangement joins TRBV30 to TRBJ1-4, with D unresolved. The CDR3 consists of 10 residues. The germline V gene has CDR1 GTSNPN and CDR2 SVGIG (reference sequence). As DNA, the CDR3 is TGTGCTGCCGGGTCCGAAAAACTGTTTTTT. Protein sequence: CAAGSEKLFF.

The V gene is TRBV5-6, the J gene TRBJ2-5; tentative D call: TRBD1 (6 bases). The DNA end is a closer match to TRBJ2-7, so the J assignment may be wrong. The CDR3 is 14 residues long. Germline V gene sequence: CDR1 SGHDT, CDR2 YYEEEE. The CDR3 DNA follows: TGTGCCAGCAGCCCACAGGGTCTTACCTACGAGCAGTACTTC. Amino acid sequence: CASSPQGLTYEQYF.

The chain joins TRBV9 to TRBJ1-4, with 7 bases that match TRBD1. Germline V gives CDR1 SGDLS, CDR2 YYNGEE. This CDR3 contains 15 residues. V lost 3 bases to trimming and J lost 8 bases; unmatched junction nucleotides: 10. CDR3 residues: CASSGTGTVHEKLFF. The CDR3 nucleotides are TGTGCCAGCAGCGGTACCGGGACAGTACACGAAAAACTGTTTTTT.

The V and J genes are TRBV5-1 and TRBJ1-5; tentatively, D is TRBD1 (5 bases). The germline V and J ends were trimmed by 2 bases and 5 bases, with 8 bases remaining between them. Per the germline V gene, CDR1 is SGHRS and CDR2 is YFSETQ. CDR3 length: 13 amino acids. Here the CDR3 DNA reads TGCGCCAGCAGCTTATTAGGGGATCAGCCCCAGCATTTT. This sequence encodes CASSLLGDQPQHF. Complete variable domain (other parts from reference TRBV5-1 and TRBJ1-5): KAGVTQTPRYLIKTRGQQVTLSCSPISGHRSVSWYQQTPGQGLQFLFEYFSETQRNKGNFPGRFSGRQFSNSRSEMNVSTLELGDSALYLCASSLLGDQPQHFGDGTRLSIL.

This chain joins TRBV10-2 and TRBJ2-7; 10 positions agree with TRBD2. V shed 5 bases and J 3 bases; nucleotides not matched to a gene: 7. The CDR3 is made up of 15 amino acids. Germline lookup yields CDR1 WSHSY and CDR2 SAAADI. CDR3 in amino acids: CASSKEREGLYEQYF. DNA for the CDR3: TGCGCCAGCAGTAAAGAGCGGGAGGGCCTCTACGAGCAGTACTTC.

This sequence joins TRBV9 and TRBJ2-1; TRBD1 matches 10 bases. V lost 3 bases, J lost 14 bases, and 2 bases stayed unmatched. The CDR3 is 11 amino acids. In germline, CDR1 is SGDLS, CDR2 YYNGEE. Written as DNA, the CDR3 is TGTGCCAGCAGCGGGGGACAGGGGAAGTTCTTC. Translated, it gives CASSGGQGKFF. The complete variable domain, with remaining parts taken from reference TRBV9 and TRBJ2-1, reads DSGVTQTPKHLITATGQRVTLRCSPRSGDLSVYWYQQSLDQGLQFLIQYYNGEERAKGNILERFSAQQFPDLHSELNLSSLELGDSALYFCASSGGQGKFFGPGTRLTVL.

The chain couples TRBV5-1 to TRBJ2-5, with TRBD2 matching 7 bases. The CDR3 consists of 14 residues. Losses at the gene ends were 4 bases for V and 3 bases for J; bases not matched to a gene: 6. Germline lookup yields CDR1 SGHRS and CDR2 YFSETQ. CDR3 nucleotides: TGCGCCAGCAGCCGGGGGGACTACGAAGAGACCCAGTACTTC. This codes for CASSRGDYEETQYF.

CDR3 protein: CASSSTGDSGYTF. CDR3 nucleotide sequence: TGTGCCAGCTCCTCGACAGGGGATAGCGGCTACACCTTC. V is TRBV6-1 and J is TRBJ1-2; 8 positions match TRBD1. V gave up 8 bases and J gave up 8 bases; unmatched junction bases: 10. The CDR3 has 13 residues. CDR1 and CDR2 (germline): MNHNS, SASEGT.

CDR3 DNA sequence: TGCGCCAGCACCCAGGGGTTTCGGGACTATGGCTACACCTTC. As protein: CASTQGFRDYGYTF. The V and J genes are TRBV5-1 and TRBJ1-2; D possibly corresponds to TRBD1 (6 bases). In germline, CDR1 is SGHRS, CDR2 YFSETQ. This CDR3 is built from 14 residues. V lost 6 bases, J lost 3 bases, and 15 bases lay in between.

This chain joins TRBV19 and TRBJ2-7, with 9 bases identical to TRBD1. V was clipped by 5 bases and J by 5 bases; unmatched bases: 4. The CDR3 runs 13 residues. Germline CDR1 reads LNHDA; CDR2 reads SQIVND (reference sequence). The CDR3 is CASSAGTGNEQYF. CDR3 nucleotide sequence: TGTGCCAGTAGTGCCGGGACAGGGAACGAGCAGTACTTC.

This clone was detected only a few times. This chain joins TRBV27 and TRBJ2-7; TRBD1 matches 7 bases. From germline, CDR1 is MNHEY and CDR2 SMNVEV (reference sequence). V trimming: 6 bases; J trimming: 2 bases; junction bases outside the gene matches: 19. This CDR3 has 18 residues. The DNA of the CDR3 is TGTGCCAGCAGGGGTAACAGGGGTCCCGACGCCGCTACCTACGAGCAGTACTTC. This codes for CASRGNRGPDAATYEQYF.

The V and J genes are TRBV30 and TRBJ1-5; D not resolved. The CDR3 extends over 15 amino acids. The germline CDR1 and CDR2 sequences are GTSNPN and SVGIG (reference sequence). The V gene lost 0 bases and the J gene lost 2 bases, with 11 bases spanning the gap. The CDR3, as DNA: TGTGCCTGGAGTGTAGCTGCATATGGCAATCAGCCCCAGCATTTT. Protein sequence: CAWSVAAYGNQPQHF.